This T cell receptor (beta chain) is from a study of cytomegalovirus exposure and HLA in healthy donors. Study-wide results and limits: One later analysis, an examination of the roughly 130 validation repertoires, found that first-cohort TCR clusters tended to co-occur in them. Reports described diagnosis of cytomegalovirus status by the classifier as highly specific and sensitive.

V gave up 1 base and J gave up 7 bases, with 10 bases separating them. Germline V gene sequence: CDR1 SSHAT, CDR2 FNYEAQ (reference sequence). CDR3 length: 13 amino acids. This clone was picked up one time. Its antigen is as yet unknown. Generated by immunoSEQ multiplex PCR, the TCRdb table keeps only in-frame clones and is missing some. The top ten hold roughly 3% of the sample, which has approximately 160,000 clones, about 89% seen once. This sequence joins TRBV7-7 and TRBJ2-5; no clear D gene. The sequence was collected from a woman between 18 and 29 years old in good health and CMV-seropositive. The sequenced sample was PBMCs. CDR3 DNA sequence: TGTGCCAGCAGCTTAGGTGCTGGCGGGACCCAGTACTTC. Amino acids: CASSLGAGGTQYF.